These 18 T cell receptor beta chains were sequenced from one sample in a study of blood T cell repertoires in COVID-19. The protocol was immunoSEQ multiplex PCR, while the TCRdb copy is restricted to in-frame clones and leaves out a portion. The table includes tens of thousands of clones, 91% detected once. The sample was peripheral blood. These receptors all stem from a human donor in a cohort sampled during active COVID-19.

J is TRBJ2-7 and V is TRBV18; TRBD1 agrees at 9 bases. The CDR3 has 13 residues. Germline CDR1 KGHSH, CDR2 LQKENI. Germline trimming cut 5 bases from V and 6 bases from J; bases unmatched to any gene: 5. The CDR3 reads CASSTGTGREQYF. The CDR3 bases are TGTGCCAGCTCAACCGGGACAGGGCGCGAGCAGTACTTC.

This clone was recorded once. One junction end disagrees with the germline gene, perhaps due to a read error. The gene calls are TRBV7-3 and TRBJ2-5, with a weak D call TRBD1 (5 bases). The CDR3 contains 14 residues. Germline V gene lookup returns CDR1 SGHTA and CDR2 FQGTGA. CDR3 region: CASSPDPTEEAQYF. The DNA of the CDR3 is TGTGCCAGCAGCCCTGACCCGACAGAAGAGGCCCAGTACTTC.

The CDR3 is CASTNGWGGHEQFF. CDR3 coding DNA: TGTGCCAGCACCAACGGGTGGGGGGGCCATGAGCAGTTCTTC. The chain has TRBV7-6 and TRBJ2-1; a weak D match, TRBD2 (7 bases). Trimming left V 7 bases short and J 8 bases short, with 18 bases between. Germline V lookup: CDR1 SGHVS, CDR2 FNYEAQ. The CDR3 is 14 amino acids.

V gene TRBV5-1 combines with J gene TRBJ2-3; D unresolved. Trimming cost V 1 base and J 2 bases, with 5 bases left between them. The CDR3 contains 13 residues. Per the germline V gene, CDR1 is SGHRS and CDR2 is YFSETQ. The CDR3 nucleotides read TGCGCCAGCAGCTTGCCGTCCACAGATACGCAGTATTTT. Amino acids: CASSLPSTDTQYF.

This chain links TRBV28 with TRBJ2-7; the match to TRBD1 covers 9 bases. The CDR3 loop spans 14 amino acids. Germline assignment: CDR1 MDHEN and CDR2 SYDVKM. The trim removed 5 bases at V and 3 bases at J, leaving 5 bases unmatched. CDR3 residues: CASSPTGGGYEQYF. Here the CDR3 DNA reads TGTGCCAGCAGTCCAACAGGGGGCGGCTACGAGCAGTACTTC. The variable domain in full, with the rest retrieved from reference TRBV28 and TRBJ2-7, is DVKVTQSSRYLVKRTGEKVFLECVQDMDHENMFWYRQDPGLGLRLIYFSYDVKMKEKGDIPEGYSVSREKKERFSLILESASTNQTSMYLCASSPTGGGYEQYFGPGTRLTVT.

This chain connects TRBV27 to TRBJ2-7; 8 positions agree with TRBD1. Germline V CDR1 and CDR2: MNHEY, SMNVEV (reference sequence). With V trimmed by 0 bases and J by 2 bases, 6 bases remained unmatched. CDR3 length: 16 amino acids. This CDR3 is CASSLSGTGETYEQYF. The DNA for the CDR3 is TGTGCCAGCAGTTTATCGGGGACAGGCGAAACCTACGAGCAGTACTTC.

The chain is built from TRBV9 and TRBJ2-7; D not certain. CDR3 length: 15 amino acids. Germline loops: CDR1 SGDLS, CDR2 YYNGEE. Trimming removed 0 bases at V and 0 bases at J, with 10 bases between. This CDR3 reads CASSVGQISSYEQYF. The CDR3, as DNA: TGTGCCAGCAGCGTAGGGCAGATCAGCTCCTACGAGCAGTACTTC.

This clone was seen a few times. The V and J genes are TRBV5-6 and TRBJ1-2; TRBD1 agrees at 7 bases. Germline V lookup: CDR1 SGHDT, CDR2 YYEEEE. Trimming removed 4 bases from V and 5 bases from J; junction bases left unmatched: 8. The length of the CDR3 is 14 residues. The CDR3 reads CASSAGQAWYGYTF. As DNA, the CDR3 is TGTGCCAGCAGCGCCGGACAGGCTTGGTATGGCTACACCTTC.

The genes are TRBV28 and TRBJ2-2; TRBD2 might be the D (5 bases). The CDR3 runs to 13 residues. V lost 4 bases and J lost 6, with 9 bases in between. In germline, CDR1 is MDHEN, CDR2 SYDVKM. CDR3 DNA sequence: TGTGCCAGCAGTTCCACCGGGGCCGGGGAGCTGTTTTTT. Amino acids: CASSSTGAGELFF.

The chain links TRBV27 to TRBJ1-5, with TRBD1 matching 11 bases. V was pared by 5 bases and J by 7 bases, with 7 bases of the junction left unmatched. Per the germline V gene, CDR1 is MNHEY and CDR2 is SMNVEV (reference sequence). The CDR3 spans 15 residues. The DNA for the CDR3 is TGTGCCAGCAGTCCCTGGACAGGGGGCGGGCAGCCCCAGCATTTT. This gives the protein CASSPWTGGGQPQHF.

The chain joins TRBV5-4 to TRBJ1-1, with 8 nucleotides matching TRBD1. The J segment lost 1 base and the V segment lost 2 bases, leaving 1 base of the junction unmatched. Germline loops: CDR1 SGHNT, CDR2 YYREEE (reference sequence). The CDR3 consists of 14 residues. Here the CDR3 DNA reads TGTGCCAGCAGCTTCGGACAGGGGAACACTGAAGCTTTCTTT. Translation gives CASSFGQGNTEAFF.

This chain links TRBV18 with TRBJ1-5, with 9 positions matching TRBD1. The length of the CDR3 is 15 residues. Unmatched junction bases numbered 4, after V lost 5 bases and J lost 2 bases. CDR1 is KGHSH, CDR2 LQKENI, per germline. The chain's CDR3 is CASSEDRGGNQPQHF. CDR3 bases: TGTGCCAGCTCAGAGGACAGGGGAGGCAATCAGCCCCAGCATTTT.

The CDR3 nucleotides read TGTGCCAGCAGTGAAGCGCTTGCGGGAGCAGGTGATACGCAGTATTTT. Translated, it gives CASSEALAGAGDTQYF. The chain uses TRBV6-1 and TRBJ2-3; 7 bases line up with TRBD2. Per the germline V gene, CDR1 is MNHNS and CDR2 is SASEGT. The CDR3 contains 16 residues. The V segment lost 0 bases and the J segment 6 bases; nucleotides outside the gene matches: 9.

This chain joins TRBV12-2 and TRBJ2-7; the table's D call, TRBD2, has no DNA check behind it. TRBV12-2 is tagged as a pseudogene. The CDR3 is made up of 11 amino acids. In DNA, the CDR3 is TGTGCAAGGGCGGGAGGCTCCGAGCAGTACTTC. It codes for CARAGGSEQYF.

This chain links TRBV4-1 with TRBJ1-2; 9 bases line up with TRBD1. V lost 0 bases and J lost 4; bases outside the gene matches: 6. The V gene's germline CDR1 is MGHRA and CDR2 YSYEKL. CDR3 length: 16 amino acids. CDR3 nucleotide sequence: TGCGCCAGCAGCCAAGAGACACAGGGGGCAGGCTATGGCTACACCTTC. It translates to CASSQETQGAGYGYTF.

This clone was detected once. The CDR3 is CASSVATSAGKYSPLHF. In nucleotides, the CDR3 is TGTGCCAGCAGCGTAGCTACGAGCGCAGGGAAATATTCACCCCTCCACTTT. This chain links TRBV9 with TRBJ1-6, with a tentative D call TRBD1 (5 bases). Germline CDR1 is SGDLS and CDR2 is YYNGEE. This CDR3 region has 17 residues. The V end was cut by 0 bases, the J end by 8 bases, with 18 bases between.

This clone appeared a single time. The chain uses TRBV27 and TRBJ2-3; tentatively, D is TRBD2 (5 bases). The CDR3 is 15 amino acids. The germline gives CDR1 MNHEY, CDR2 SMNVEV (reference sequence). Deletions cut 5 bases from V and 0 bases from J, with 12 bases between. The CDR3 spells CASSISRGSTDTQYF. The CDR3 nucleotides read TGTGCCAGCAGTATTTCACGGGGAAGCACAGATACGCAGTATTTT.

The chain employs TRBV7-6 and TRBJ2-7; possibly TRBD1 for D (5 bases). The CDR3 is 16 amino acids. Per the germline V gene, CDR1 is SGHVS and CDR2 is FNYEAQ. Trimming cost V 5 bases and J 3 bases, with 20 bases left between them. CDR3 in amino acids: CASSLTPTGTLYEQYF. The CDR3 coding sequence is TGTGCCAGCAGCCTTACCCCTACAGGAACCCTCTACGAGCAGTACTTC. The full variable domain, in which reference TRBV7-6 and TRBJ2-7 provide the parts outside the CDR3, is GAGVSQSPRYKVTKRGQDVALRCDPISGHVSLYWYRQALGQGPEFLTYFNYEAQQDKSGLPNDRFSAERPEGSISTLTIQRTEQRDSAMYRCASSLTPTGTLYEQYFGPGTRLTVT.